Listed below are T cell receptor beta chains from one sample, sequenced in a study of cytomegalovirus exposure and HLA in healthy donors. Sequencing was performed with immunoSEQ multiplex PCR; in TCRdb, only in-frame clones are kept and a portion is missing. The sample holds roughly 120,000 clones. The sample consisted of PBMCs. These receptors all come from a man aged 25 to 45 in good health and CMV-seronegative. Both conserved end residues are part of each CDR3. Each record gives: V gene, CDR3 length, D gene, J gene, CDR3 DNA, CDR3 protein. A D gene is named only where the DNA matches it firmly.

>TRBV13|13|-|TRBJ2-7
TGTGCCAGCAGCTTGACAAGGGAGTACGAGCAGTACTTC
CASSLTREYEQYF
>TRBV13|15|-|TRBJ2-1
TGTGCCAGCAGCTCCAGGGGTTTCTCCTACAATGAGCAGTTCTTC
CASSSRGFSYNEQFF
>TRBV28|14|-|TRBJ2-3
TGTGCCAGCAGGTTTCAGACTAGCACAGATACGCAGTATTTT
CASRFQTSTDTQYF
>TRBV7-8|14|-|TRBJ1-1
TGTGCCAGCAGCCTTCTTAATTTTGACACTGAAGCTTTCTTT
CASSLLNFDTEAFF
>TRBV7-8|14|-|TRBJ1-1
TGTGCCAGCAGCTTAGCAGGGGTGAACACTGAAGCTTTCTTT
CASSLAGVNTEAFF
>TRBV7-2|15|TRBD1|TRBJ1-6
TGTGCCAGCAGCTTAGAGGGACAGGCGGCTTCACCCCTCCACTTT
CASSLEGQAASPLHF
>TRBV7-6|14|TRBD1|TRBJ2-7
TGTGCCAGCAGCCTTACGACAGGGTTGGCCGAGCAGTACTTC
CASSLTTGLAEQYF
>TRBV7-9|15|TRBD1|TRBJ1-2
TGTGCCAGCAGTTATTTCATACAGGGGGCTAACGGCTACACCTTC
CASSYFIQGANGYTF
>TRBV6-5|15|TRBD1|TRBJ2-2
TGTGCCAGCAGGAGCGTAGGGGGCAAGCCCGGGGAGCTGTTTTTT
CASRSVGGKPGELFF
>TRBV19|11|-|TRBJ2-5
TGTGCCAGTAGCCCTTTGGAGACCCAGTACTTC
CASSPLETQYF
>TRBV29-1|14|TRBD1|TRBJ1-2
TGCAGCGTTTCGGGACAGGGGGACAACTATGGCTACACCTTC
CSVSGQGDNYGYTF
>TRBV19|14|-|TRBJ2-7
TGTGCCAGGGGCGGTGGCAGGGTCCCCTACGAGCAGTACTTC
CARGGGRVPYEQYF
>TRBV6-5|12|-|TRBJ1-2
TGTGCCAGCAAAGAAGCGGCTGGGGGCTACACCTTC
CASKEAAGGYTF
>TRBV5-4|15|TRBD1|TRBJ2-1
TGTGCCAGCAGCCCCGGGACAGGGGCGACCAATGAGCAGTTCTTC
CASSPGTGATNEQFF
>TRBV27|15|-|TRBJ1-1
TGTGCCAGCAGTTTAGGGCCGGTGATGAACACTGAAGCTTTCTTT
CASSLGPVMNTEAFF
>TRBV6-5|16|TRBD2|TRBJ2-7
TGTGCCAGCAGTTACTCCGGACTAGAAATTACCTACGAGCAGTACTTC
CASSYSGLEITYEQYF